The 29 T cell receptor beta chains presented below share a single source sample, sequenced in a study of regulatory T cells in long-lasting Graves disease. Time point here: newly diagnosed GD, antithyroid drugs for less than 3 months. PBMC-derived RNA was used for the TCR library. Arm-PCR with iRepertoire HTBI primers amplified the CDR3 regions for these TCR beta libraries. TCRdb used MiXCR to reprocess the multiplex PCR reads, holding one entry per CDR3 protein. The sample carries around 470,000 distinct CDR3 sequences, 11% to 15% recorded once. These same data were also listed under a study on T cells in Graves' hyperthyroidism and ophthalmopathy.

Here the sequenced sample was peripheral blood mononuclear cells (PBMCs), taken at new diagnosis, from a patient treated with antithyroid drugs. Source of these receptors: a woman between 45 and 65 years old with Graves disease.

The count of this clonotype is one. A much bigger clone sits one base away, suggesting this may be a read error. J is TRBJ2-7 and V is TRBV11-2, with 10 bases identical to TRBD2. The CDR3 length is 15 residues. Germline loops: CDR1 SGHAT, CDR2 FQNNGV. V lost 3 bases and J lost 3; bases outside the gene matches: 5. In nucleotides, the CDR3 is TGTGCCAGCAGCTTTCTAGCGGGAGATTTCTACGAGCAGTACTTC. Translating it yields CASSFLAGDFYEQYF.

In its sample, this clonotype was seen many times. The rearrangement uses TRBV2 and TRBJ1-1; D remains unclear. V lost 3 bases, J lost 3 bases, and 11 bases lay in between. CDR3 length equals 14 residues. Germline V gives CDR1 SNHLY, CDR2 FYNNEI. CDR3 DNA: TGTGCCAGCAGTGAGGCCCGCGGGGACACTGAAGCTTTCTTT. This sequence encodes CASSEARGDTEAFF.

A few counts support this clonotype. J is TRBJ1-3 and V is TRBV4-1, with a possible D match to TRBD1 (6 bases). The CDR3 loop spans 15 amino acids. Germline CDR1 reads MGHRA; CDR2 reads YSYEKL. V lost 1 base and J lost 3, with 10 bases in between. CDR3: CASSQVGGVGNTIYF. In DNA form, the CDR3 reads TGCGCCAGCAGCCAAGTGGGGGGCGTTGGAAACACCATATATTTT.

This chain links TRBV28 with TRBJ2-7; D remains unclear. V dropped 6 bases and J dropped 5 bases, with 11 bases sitting between them. The germline CDR1 and CDR2 sequences are MDHEN and SYDVKM. This CDR3 is 12 amino acids long. CDR3 protein: CASRPTQNEQYF. The CDR3 DNA reads TGTGCCAGCAGACCGACCCAAAACGAGCAGTACTTC.

This clonotype was seen repeatedly, ten times or more. The CDR3 protein is CASSQGSGGNQPQHF. CDR3 bases: TGTGCCAGCAGTCAAGGGTCGGGGGGCAATCAGCCCCAGCATTTT. V usage is TRBV6-1 and J usage is TRBJ1-5; perhaps TRBD1 as D (5 bases). Trimming removed 5 bases at V and 2 bases at J, with 13 bases between. Germline V gene sequence: CDR1 MNHNS, CDR2 SASEGT. The CDR3 is 15 amino acids.

This clonotype was observed a few times. The chain links TRBV20-1 to TRBJ2-1; TRBD2 aligns across 12 bases. This CDR3 is built from 15 residues. CDR1 DFQATT and CDR2 SNEGSKA come from the germline V gene (reference sequence). V lost 3 bases and J lost 6; bases outside the gene matches: 6. CDR3 in amino acids: CSASPPSGRANEQFF. CDR3 coding DNA: TGCAGTGCTAGCCCCCCTAGCGGGAGGGCCAATGAGCAGTTCTTC.

This clonotype has a handful of counts. J is TRBJ2-1 and V is TRBV4-1; tentative D call: TRBD1 (6 bases). The CDR3 extends over 15 amino acids. V lost 3 bases to trimming and J lost 6 bases, with 15 bases between them. From germline, CDR1 is MGHRA and CDR2 YSYEKL. DNA for the CDR3: TGCGCCAGCAGCCATGCAAATGACAGGATCAATGAGCAGTTCTTC. This gives the protein CASSHANDRINEQFF.

As to this clonotype: Germline and junction disagree at one end, which may indicate a read error. The rearrangement uses TRBV4-1 and TRBJ1-1, with 7 bases that match TRBD1. CDR3 length: 16 amino acids. CDR1 is MGHRA and CDR2 is YSYEKL in the germline V gene. This CDR3 reads CASTQGPTGRHTEAFF. Written as DNA, the CDR3 is TGCGCCAGCACCCAAGGGCCGACAGGGAGGCACACTGAAGCTTTCTTT.

Concerning this clonotype: With a much larger clone just one base away, this may be a read error. V usage is TRBV6-1 and J usage is TRBJ1-5, with D unresolved. The CDR3 has 15 amino acids. Looked up from germline, CDR1 is MNHNS and CDR2 is SASEGT. Trimming shortened V by 3 bases and J by 5 bases, and 14 bases separated the two germline ends. The CDR3 DNA follows: TGTGCCAGCAGTGATGGGGTGTCGAGCGATCAGCCCCAGCATTTT. Its protein product is CASSDGVSSDQPQHF.

This clonotype has ten or more counts. The J gene is TRBJ2-5, the V gene TRBV6-2 or TRBV6-3; possible D gene TRBD1, 5 bases. Trimming stripped 4 bases from V and 2 bases from J, with 17 bases between. The germline gives CDR1 MNHEY, CDR2 SVGEGT. The CDR3 contains 16 residues. CDR3 in DNA: TGTGCCAGCAGTTTGGGATCGTCAGGGATACAAGAGACCCAGTACTTC. This encodes CASSLGSSGIQETQYF.

This clonotype has ten or more counts. This chain uses TRBV13 with TRBJ2-3; 7 bases map to TRBD2. CDR3 length: 15 amino acids. Germline V gives CDR1 PRHDT, CDR2 FYEKMQ (reference sequence). V gave up 5 bases and J gave up 4 bases; unmatched junction bases: 9. In DNA, the CDR3 is TGTGCCAGCAGCCCCCAAGGCGGGAGACCAGATACGCAGTATTTT. Residues: CASSPQGGRPDTQYF.

There are many counts of this clonotype. V is TRBV28 and J is TRBJ2-1; D not resolved. V was pared by 8 bases and J by 5 bases, with 10 bases between. The length of the CDR3 is 12 residues. CDR1 and CDR2 (germline): MDHEN, SYDVKM. The CDR3 loop reads CASGSLHNEQFF. CDR3 sequence (DNA): TGTGCCAGCGGCAGTCTCCACAATGAGCAGTTCTTC.

This clonotype has only a few counts. The genes are TRBV6-1 and TRBJ2-1; D is perhaps TRBD2 (6 bases). With 8 bases removed from V and 2 bases from J, the gap between germline ends came to 10 bases. The germline gives CDR1 MNHNS, CDR2 SASEGT. The CDR3 is 13 residues long. The CDR3 protein is CASAEGTYNEQFF. The CDR3 coding sequence is TGTGCCAGCGCGGAGGGAACCTACAATGAGCAGTTCTTC.

This clonotype was found a few times. The rearrangement uses TRBV6-2 or TRBV6-3 and TRBJ2-3; the D is unclear. CDR3 length equals 14 residues. V lost 2 bases to trimming and J lost 0 bases, with 6 bases between them. Germline V gene sequence: CDR1 MNHEY, CDR2 SVGEGT. The CDR3 DNA reads TGTGCCAGCAGTTACGACGGGAGCACAGATACGCAGTATTTT. Its protein is CASSYDGSTDTQYF.

The V gene is TRBV5-5, the J gene TRBJ1-5, with D unclear. In germline, CDR1 is SGHKS, CDR2 YYEKEE (reference sequence). The CDR3 sequence is 15 residues long. Deletions cut 0 bases from V and 4 bases from J, with 11 bases between. CDR3 bases: TGTGCCAGCAGCTTGGAGGTGATTGGGAATCAGCCCCAGCATTTT. Its protein product is CASSLEVIGNQPQHF.

This clonotype was picked up many times. J is TRBJ2-5 and V is TRBV2; 7 bases are shared with TRBD2. Per the germline V gene, CDR1 is SNHLY and CDR2 is FYNNEI. Trimming at V came to 3 bases and at J to 4 bases, leaving 5 bases not matched to a gene. The CDR3 runs 14 residues. CDR3 sequence reads: CASSDGGRRETQYF. CDR3 DNA: TGTGCCAGCAGTGACGGGGGGAGAAGAGAGACCCAGTACTTC.

This clonotype was seen only a few times. The chain links TRBV29-1 to TRBJ2-5; 8 positions agree with TRBD2. The CDR3 totals 14 residues. With 6 bases clipped from V and 4 bases from J, the junction kept 10 bases outside the gene matches. The germline gives CDR1 SQVTM, CDR2 ANQGSEA. CDR3 nucleotides: TGCAGCGTATCTAGCGGGCCAGCCCGAGAGACCCAGTACTTC. Translating it yields CSVSSGPARETQYF.

This clonotype was seen repeatedly, ten times or more. This rearrangement joins TRBV14 to TRBJ2-2, with no clear D. Germline V gene sequence: CDR1 SGHDN, CDR2 FVKESK. This CDR3 contains 16 residues. Trimming stripped 3 bases from V and 0 bases from J, with 11 bases between. CDR3 amino acids: CASSQEGGTNTGELFF. The CDR3 region has the DNA TGTGCCAGCAGCCAGGAAGGCGGTACGAACACCGGGGAGCTGTTTTTT.

This clonotype appeared a few times. The chain is built from TRBV9 and TRBJ2-1; D gene unclear. Germline V gene data show CDR1 as SGDLS and CDR2 as YYNGEE. The V and J ends lost 0 bases and 5 bases respectively, with 12 bases between them. The CDR3 sequence is 15 residues long. CDR3 nucleotide sequence: TGTGCCAGCAGCGTAGCTGTGACGCAGAACAATGAGCAGTTCTTC. It is translated as CASSVAVTQNNEQFF.

With regard to this clonotype: One base away lies a much larger clone, so this may be a sequencing read error. V gene TRBV7-9 combines with J gene TRBJ2-3; TRBD2 agrees at 7 bases. The ends lost 8 bases at V and 5 bases at J; junction bases unmatched: 7. Germline V gene sequence: CDR1 SEHNR, CDR2 FQNEAQ (reference sequence). The CDR3 totals 13 residues. The DNA for the CDR3 is TGTGCCAGCGGTCAGCGGGATAGAGATACGCAGTATTTT. It encodes CASGQRDRDTQYF.

This clonotype has ten or more counts. For the CDR3, the DNA is TGCAGCGTTATACTCATGTACCAAGAGACCCAGTACTTC. Translating gives CSVILMYQETQYF. The chain is built from TRBV29-1 and TRBJ2-5, with D uncertain. The CDR3 is 13 residues long. CDR1 is SQVTM, CDR2 ANQGSEA, per germline. Trimming left V 5 bases short and J 0 bases short, with 10 bases between. The variable domain in full, with the rest retrieved from reference TRBV29-1 and TRBJ2-5, is SAVISQKPSRDICQRGTSLTIQCQVDSQVTMMFWYRQQPGQSLTLIATANQGSEATYESGFVIDKFPISRPNLTFSTLTVSNMSPEDSSIYLCSVILMYQETQYFGPGTRLLVL.

This chain links TRBV30 with TRBJ1-2; TRBD1 is a possible D gene (6 bases). The germline V gene encodes CDR1 GTSNPN and CDR2 SVGIG (reference sequence). This CDR3 is built from 13 residues. Trimming cost V 0 bases and J 7 bases, with 12 bases left between them. The CDR3 DNA follows: TGTGCCTGGAGTGTAATACAGGGCGGTGGCTACACCTTC. Translation: CAWSVIQGGGYTF.

This clonotype has a count of ten or more. V is TRBV7-9 and J is TRBJ1-1, with 9 nucleotides matching TRBD1. The V and J ends lost 1 base and 6 bases, in that order; junction bases with no gene match: 3. Germline loops: CDR1 SEHNR, CDR2 FQNEAQ (reference sequence). The CDR3 loop spans 14 amino acids. CDR3 sequence reads: CASSLVQGASEAFF. Here the CDR3 DNA reads TGTGCCAGCAGCTTAGTACAGGGGGCCTCTGAAGCTTTCTTT. The variable domain in full, with the rest retrieved from reference TRBV7-9 and TRBJ1-1, is DTGVSQNPRHKITKRGQNVTFRCDPISEHNRLYWYRQTLGQGPEFLTYFQNEAQLEKSRLLSDRFSAERPKGSFSTLEIQRTEQGDSAMYLCASSLVQGASEAFFGQGTRLTVV.

Ten or more counts support this clonotype. The chain recombines TRBV12-3 or TRBV12-4 with TRBJ2-7, with 8 positions matching TRBD2. The V gene end was trimmed by 0 bases and the J gene end by 6 bases; junction bases not matched to a gene: 7. There are 15 residues in the CDR3. CDR3 in DNA: TGTGCCAGCAGTTTAGCGGGACTAGAGAATGGCGAGCAGTACTTC. Residues: CASSLAGLENGEQYF.

This clonotype was detected many times. The V and J genes are TRBV20-1 and TRBJ2-2, with D possibly matching TRBD2 (6 bases). The germline gives CDR1 DFQATT, CDR2 SNEGSKA (reference sequence). The CDR3 contains 15 residues. Trimming removed 0 bases at V and 2 bases at J, with 10 bases between. Here the CDR3 DNA reads TGCAGTGCTAGAGATCATAGCGGCAACACCGGGGAGCTGTTTTTT. Translating gives CSARDHSGNTGELFF.

The genes are TRBV6-4 and TRBJ2-2; 7 nucleotides align to TRBD2. CDR1 is MRHNA and CDR2 is SNTAGT in the germline V gene. The CDR3 runs 16 residues. V trimming: 4 bases; J trimming: 0 bases; junction bases outside the gene matches: 5. The CDR3 DNA sequence: TGTGCCAGCAGTGCCTTCCTAGCGGCGAACACCGGGGAGCTGTTTTTT. Its translation: CASSAFLAANTGELFF.

This clonotype was detected ten times or more. The rearrangement uses TRBV28 and TRBJ2-7, with D tentatively TRBD1 or TRBD2 (5 bases each). V was shortened by 5 bases and J by 3 bases, with 14 bases between the two germline ends. In germline, CDR1 is MDHEN, CDR2 SYDVKM. The CDR3 sequence is 14 residues long. CDR3 sequence (DNA): TGTGCCAGCAGTCGGGACGGACGACTCTACGAGCAGTACTTC. It translates to CASSRDGRLYEQYF.

This clonotype was counted between two and nine times. The genes are TRBV20-1 and TRBJ2-1; 9 bases are shared with TRBD2. Germline assignment: CDR1 DFQATT and CDR2 SNEGSKA (reference sequence). This CDR3 comprises 17 residues. The V segment lost 6 bases and the J segment 0 bases; nucleotides outside the gene matches: 12. CDR3 sequence: CSAASLAGMSSYNEQFF. As DNA, the CDR3 is TGCAGTGCCGCGTCCCTAGCGGGGATGAGCTCCTACAATGAGCAGTTCTTC.

This clonotype has more than one count but fewer than ten. The chain couples TRBV27 to TRBJ2-1; D is perhaps TRBD2 (6 bases). The CDR3 length is 15 residues. V was cut by 3 bases and J by 3 bases, with 12 bases left in between. Germline CDR1 MNHEY, CDR2 SMNVEV (reference sequence). The CDR3 DNA reads TGTGCCAGCAGTTTTACGGGACTGCGCTACAATGAGCAGTTCTTC. This gives the protein CASSFTGLRYNEQFF.